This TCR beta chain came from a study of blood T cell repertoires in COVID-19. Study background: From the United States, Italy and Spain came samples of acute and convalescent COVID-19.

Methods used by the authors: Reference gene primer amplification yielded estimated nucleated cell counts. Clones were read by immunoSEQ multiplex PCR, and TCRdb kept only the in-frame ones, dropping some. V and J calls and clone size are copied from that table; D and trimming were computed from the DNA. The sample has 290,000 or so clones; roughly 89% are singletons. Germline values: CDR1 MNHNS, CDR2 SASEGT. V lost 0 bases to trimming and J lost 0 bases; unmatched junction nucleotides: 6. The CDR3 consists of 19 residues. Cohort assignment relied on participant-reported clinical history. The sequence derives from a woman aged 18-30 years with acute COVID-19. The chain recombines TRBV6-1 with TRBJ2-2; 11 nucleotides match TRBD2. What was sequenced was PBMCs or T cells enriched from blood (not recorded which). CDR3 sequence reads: CASSEALIAGGPNTGELFF. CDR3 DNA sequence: TGTGCCAGCAGTGAAGCGCTAATAGCGGGAGGGCCGAACACCGGGGAGCTGTTTTTT.